Listed below are T cell receptor beta chains from one sample, sequenced in a study of shared clonotypes between healthy human individuals. Clones were sequenced by immunoSEQ multiplex PCR, and TCRdb holds only the in-frame ones, with some missing. The sample contains about 1 million clones, roughly 75% of which appear only once. Material for sequencing was memory CD4+ T cells sorted from blood. The receptors originated from a man aged 18 to 29 in good health. Both conserved end residues are part of each CDR3. D genes are given only for firm matches. The size entry is marked missing in some rows and otherwise reads once, few, many or a size class.

V,size,D,length,J,CDR3,DNA
TRBV12-5,-,-,12,TRBJ2-3,CASVSEGDTQYF,TGTGCTAGTGTGAGCGAGGGGGATACGCAGTATTTT
TRBV4-1,-,TRBD1,15,TRBJ2-7,CASSQVTGGPYEQYF,TGCGCCAGCAGCCAAGTCACAGGGGGCCCCTACGAGCAGTACTTC
TRBV2,-,-,13,TRBJ1-1,CASSRQEGTEAFF,TGTGCCAGCAGTAGGCAGGAGGGCACTGAAGCTTTCTTT
TRBV7-3,many,-,17,TRBJ1-4,CASSLMRGKKRDEKLFF,TGTGCCAGCAGCTTAATGCGGGGGAAAAAGCGAGATGAAAAACTGTTTTTT
TRBV20-1,-,-,10,TRBJ1-4,CSAFNEKLFF,TGCAGTGCTTTTAATGAAAAACTGTTTTTT
TRBV10-3,-,TRBD1,13,TRBJ1-4,CAITQGAGEKLFF,TGTGCCATCACGCAGGGGGCGGGGGAAAAACTGTTTTTT
TRBV6-5,-,-,12,TRBJ2-1,CASRSQGGVEFF,TGTGCCAGCAGATCACAAGGGGGGGTGGAGTTCTTC
TRBV5-4,-,TRBD2,16,TRBJ2-2,CASSPGLALSTGELFF,TGTGCCAGCTCCCCCGGACTAGCGTTGAGCACCGGGGAGCTGTTTTTT
TRBV7-9,-,-,13,TRBJ1-1,CASTRQQGTEAFF,TGTGCCAGCACCCGGCAGCAGGGCACTGAAGCTTTCTTT
TRBV19,-,-,11,TRBJ1-2,CASSVGTGYTF,TGTGCCAGTAGTGTCGGTACTGGCTACACCTTC
TRBV28,-,TRBD1,14,TRBJ1-2,CASSPGQYRYGYTF,TGTGCCAGCAGCCCGGGACAGTATCGCTATGGCTACACCTTC
TRBV6-1,-,-,15,TRBJ2-7,CASRRALPAANEQYF,TGTGCCAGCCGACGGGCCTTACCCGCTGCCAACGAGCAGTACTTC
TRBV6-5,-,-,14,TRBJ1-6,CASRPQGFGSPLHF,TGTGCCAGCAGACCCCAGGGGTTTGGTTCACCCCTCCACTTT
TRBV29-1,-,-,13,TRBJ1-5,CSVAWDSNQPQHF,TGCAGCGTTGCCTGGGATAGCAATCAGCCCCAGCATTTT
TRBV20-1,-,-,11,TRBJ2-1,CSKQGYNEQFF,TGCAGCAAACAGGGCTACAATGAGCAGTTCTTC
TRBV6-6,many,-,15,TRBJ1-1,CASRTEGIGAIRAFF,TGTGCCAGCAGAACGGAGGGGATCGGTGCTATTAGGGCTTTCTTT
TRBV18,-,-,16,TRBJ1-3,CASSPPLTLSGNTIYF,TGTGCCAGCTCACCACCCCTTACCCTCTCTGGAAACACCATATATTTT
TRBV12-5,-,TRBD2,14,TRBJ2-1,CASGLSGRATEQFF,TGTGCTAGTGGTTTAAGCGGGAGGGCCACTGAGCAGTTCTTC
TRBV23-1,few,TRBD1,14,TRBJ2-2,CASKTGTDTGELFF,TGCGCCAGCAAGACCGGGACAGACACCGGGGAGCTGTTTTTT
TRBV12-2,-,-,16,TRBJ2-7,CASRFLAEPQYYEQYF,TGTGCAAGTCGCTTCCTAGCCGAACCGCAATACTACGAGCAGTACTTC
TRBV19,-,TRBD1,15,TRBJ2-5,CASSSPGTGGETQYF,TGTGCCAGTAGTTCTCCTGGGACAGGGGGAGAGACCCAGTACTTC
TRBV11-3,-,TRBD2,17,TRBJ2-1,CASSSLAGATINNEQFF,TGTGCCAGCAGCTCCCTAGCGGGGGCCACTATAAACAATGAGCAGTTCTTC
TRBV15,many,TRBD2,14,TRBJ2-3,CATSTETSGRMQYF,TGTGCCACCAGCACCGAGACTAGCGGGAGAATGCAGTATTTT
TRBV29-1,-,-,15,TRBJ1-1,CSVESGRGLHTEAFF,TGCAGCGTTGAATCGGGAAGGGGGTTGCACACTGAAGCTTTCTTT